This TCR beta chain comes out of a study of cytomegalovirus exposure and HLA in healthy donors. PCR amplification relied on 60 Vbeta primers (plus 13 Jbeta primers). Assay: immunoSEQ multiplex PCR; the TCRdb copy retains only in-frame clones and omits some. The table lists about 130,000 clones, around three quarters of them singletons. Study results and limitations: It was assumed in the presence/absence analyses that sequencing depth was roughly uniform across donors.

Remarks on this clone: Its specificity is unknown.

Germline lookup yields CDR1 SEHNR and CDR2 FQNEAQ (reference sequence). The CDR3 sequence is 15 residues long. The V gene end was trimmed by 2 bases and the J gene end by 1 base; junction bases not matched to a gene: 3. This TCR derives from a man in his thirties or forties in good health and CMV-seronegative. Sequences were obtained from PBMCs. The chain recombines TRBV7-9 with TRBJ1-1, with 8 bases lining up with TRBD1. CDR3 residues: CASSLYGQGNTEAFF. DNA for the CDR3: TGTGCCAGCAGCTTATATGGACAGGGGAACACTGAAGCTTTCTTT. Filled out from reference TRBV7-9 and TRBJ1-1, the complete variable domain reads DTGVSQNPRHKITKRGQNVTFRCDPISEHNRLYWYRQTLGQGPEFLTYFQNEAQLEKSRLLSDRFSAERPKGSFSTLEIQRTEQGDSAMYLCASSLYGQGNTEAFFGQGTRLTVV.